These T cell receptor beta chains were read from a single sample in a study of blood T cell repertoires in COVID-19. The data were produced by immunoSEQ multiplex PCR, yet TCRdb's version contains in-frame clones alone and is incomplete. Of hundreds of thousands of clones in the sample, 70% to 90% were seen once. Sequences were obtained from peripheral blood. These receptors came from a woman between 18 and 29 years old who had recovered from COVID-19. Each CDR3 is given with its conserved first and last residue. D genes are given only for firm matches. Not all rows give a size; the values are once, few, many and, for expanded clones, a class.

abundance,j_gene,v_gene,d_gene,len,CDR3nt,CDR3aa
-,TRBJ2-7,TRBV27,TRBD2,13,TGTGCCCGCTGCGAGCGGGAGGTCTACGAGCAGTACTTC,CARCEREVYEQYF
-,TRBJ1-6,TRBV19,TRBD1,15,TGTGCCAGTAGTGTTTGGACAGGTAGTAACTCACCCCTCCACTTT,CASSVWTGSNSPLHF
once,TRBJ2-1,TRBV5-4,TRBD2,14,TGTGCCAGCAGCCCGGGACTAGTTAGCCATGAGCAGTTCTTC,CASSPGLVSHEQFF
-,TRBJ2-1,TRBV11-2,TRBD2,14,TGTGCCAGCAGCTCAAGAAAGGGGAGGGTTGAGCAGTTCTTC,CASSSRKGRVEQFF
-,TRBJ1-1,TRBV10-1,-,13,TGCGCCAGCAGTGTCTCCGCGGGGACTGAAGCTTTCTTT,CASSVSAGTEAFF
-,TRBJ2-7,TRBV27,TRBD2,15,TGTGCCAGCAACCCCTCCCTAGCGGGTACCTACGAGCAGTACTTC,CASNPSLAGTYEQYF
-,TRBJ2-1,TRBV4-2,-,14,TGTGCCAGCAGCCAAGAGCAGGACTTGAATGAGCAGTTCTTC,CASSQEQDLNEQFF
-,TRBJ2-2,TRBV7-9,TRBD1,14,TGTGCCAGCAGAGGGGGACAGGGAGCCGGGGAGCTGTTTTTT,CASRGGQGAGELFF
-,TRBJ2-5,TRBV7-9,TRBD2,17,TGTGCCAGCAGCCCCCCCCAGCGGGAGATAACGTCGGAGACCCAGTACTTC,CASSPPQREITSETQYF
few,TRBJ2-1,TRBV6-4,TRBD2,13,TGTGCCACTCGCCCTAAGGGCGGGGGTGAGCAGTTCTTC,CATRPKGGGEQFF
-,TRBJ2-1,TRBV7-3,TRBD2,15,TGTGCCAGCAGCTTATCGGGAGCGGGAGTCTATGAGCAGTTCTTC,CASSLSGAGVYEQFF
-,TRBJ2-5,TRBV11-1,TRBD1,13,TGTGCCAGCAGCTTCGGACAGGGAGAGACCCAGTACTTC,CASSFGQGETQYF
few,TRBJ2-5,TRBV6-6,-,13,TGTGCCAGCAGTTATCTGGGGAGAGAGACCCAGTACTTC,CASSYLGRETQYF
-,TRBJ2-1,TRBV3-1/TRBV3-2,TRBD2,17,TGTGCCAGCAGCCCGGTGGGGATGACTAGCGGCTACAATGAGCAGTTCTTC,CASSPVGMTSGYNEQFF
-,TRBJ1-4,TRBV10-3,-,15,TGTGCCATCAGTGAGTCTTATACAACTAATGAAAAACTGTTTTTT,CAISESYTTNEKLFF
once,TRBJ2-3,TRBV4-3,-,13,TGCGCCAGCAGCCACACTCCCGCAGATACGCAGTATTTT,CASSHTPADTQYF
few,TRBJ1-1,TRBV2,-,13,TGTGCCAGCAGTGTTTTAGGGGGCACTGAAGCTTTCTTT,CASSVLGGTEAFF
-,TRBJ2-3,TRBV5-8,-,13,TGTGCCAGCAGTGAGGGTTGGACAGATACGCAGTATTTT,CASSEGWTDTQYF
-,TRBJ1-1,TRBV19,TRBD1,16,TGTGCCAGTACCCGGACAGGGAACATCGGGAGAGGTGAAGCTTTCTTT,CASTRTGNIGRGEAFF
-,TRBJ1-1,TRBV6-5,TRBD1,13,TGTGCCAGCAGTACAGGGGCCGCCCCCGAAGCTTTCTTT,CASSTGAAPEAFF
-,TRBJ1-1,TRBV7-3,-,11,TGTGCCAGCAGCTTTAATACCGGGGCTTTCTTT,CASSFNTGAFF